This T cell receptor (beta chain) was identified during a study of vaccination effects on CD4 cells after COVID-19. Isolation of CD4+ T cells took place after about 10 days of culture. Vaccine recipients, nucleocapsid antibody negative, had no prior SARS-CoV-2 infection. Study-wide findings and caveats: Of the vaccine-induced clones from healthy vaccinees, merely 1 of 255 recognized common cold coronaviruses as well. Few convalescent patients and no early post-infection timepoints were included in the study. Infection-derived and vaccine-derived clones contracted markedly late after vaccination.

As concerns this clone: Its target is unknown. Germline and junction disagree at one end, which may indicate a read error.

Some clones are missing from TCRdb's copy, which holds only in-frame ones; the method was immunoSEQ multiplex PCR. The sample lists around 50,000 clones, about 67% occurring once. Looked up from germline, CDR1 is SSHAT and CDR2 is FNYEAQ (reference sequence). This CDR3 spans 16 amino acids. The sample here was CD4+ T cells from PBMCs cultured without peptide, taken before COVID-19 vaccination. V usage is TRBV7-7 and J usage is TRBJ2-1; 7 nucleotides agree with TRBD1. This sequence was found in a human donor who received a COVID-19 vaccine. The CDR3 bases are TGTGCTAGCAGCCCACTCCTAGGGACAGTGTACAATGAGCAGTTCTTC. As protein: CASSPLLGTVYNEQFF.